This TCR beta chain was sequenced in a study of T cells in Graves' hyperthyroidism and ophthalmopathy. The investigators amplified TCR beta CDR3 regions from RNA transcripts. First-round RT-PCR of the TCR CDR3 relied on the HTBI primer set. Using its own MiXCR run on the multiplex PCR reads, TCRdb lists one record per CDR3 protein. The repertoire consists of 300,000 to 450,000 distinct CDR3 sequences, with approximately 13% occurring once and the leading ten covering around a tenth. Researchers defined stable Graves' hyperthyroidism as no ophthalmopathy progression within 18 months. The patients, who ranged from 18 to 65 in age, presented with newly diagnosed hyperthyroidism lasting under 2 months. Ten or more counts support this clonotype. Germline assignment: CDR1 DFQATT and CDR2 SNEGSKA (reference sequence). V gave up 6 bases and J gave up 4 bases, with 13 bases separating them. The length of the CDR3 is 13 residues.

This chain connects TRBV20-1 to TRBJ2-1, with unresolved D. Sequencing was done on a sample of blood. The origin of this receptor is a woman aged 18 to 35 with Graves' hyperthyroidism. The CDR3 DNA follows: TGCAGTGCCCTCTCCCCGTATTACAATGAGCAGTTCTTC. Translating it yields CSALSPYYNEQFF.